This T cell receptor beta chain was captured by sequencing in a study of T cell repertoires in urothelial bladder cancer. Turning to the study itself: Resected lesion stages: three cT0, three cTa, three cT1, three cT2+.

The V and J ends lost 5 bases and 3 bases, in that order; junction bases with no gene match: 3. Germline V gene lookup returns CDR1 SEHNR and CDR2 FQNEAQ (reference sequence). The CDR3 runs to 13 residues. The assay was immunoSEQ multiplex PCR, and TCRdb's table has in-frame clones only and misses some. Seen here are 5,000 to 6,500 clones, about two thirds observed once, and the top ten hold more than 10%. Turning to this clone: Antigen: not known.

Findings and caveats of the study: Median infiltrating lymphocyte percentage was more than 1.5% in carcinoma specimens.

The J gene is TRBJ1-2, the V gene TRBV7-9; 7 bases are shared with TRBD1. This TCR derives from a human donor with urothelial carcinoma. Sequencing was carried out using tumor-infiltrating cells from bladder cancer. The CDR3 protein is CASSQQGYYGYTF. Here the CDR3 DNA reads TGTGCCAGCAGCCAACAGGGGTACTATGGCTACACCTTC.